This T cell receptor beta chain comes out of a study of human T cells and chemical hapten exposure (dated by TCRdb to about 2021). With respect to the entire study: For sensitization, 2% DPC in acetone was applied to an approximately 2 cm by approximately 2 cm area of upper inner arm skin. Weekly therapeutic DPC doses were additionally applied to the scalp of patients throughout the approximately 24-week study period. Patch testing was performed on the upper back with Finn chambers containing 0.01% DPC, and the patch tests were scored after 6 days according to International Contact Dermatitis Research Group standards. Most of the patients in the cohort were female, and the cohort covered alopecia areata with under or over 50% scalp involvement, alopecia totalis and alopecia universalis. Libraries were pooled for sequencing, and variation in per-sample TCR yields was attributed mainly to small differences in library volumes within the pool. The study tracked peripheral blood TCR repertoire changes in vivo during primary and secondary sensitization to the hapten diphenylcyclopropenone (DPC) in alopecia patients. Blood samples were taken from patients before sensitization (week 0) and at 2, 6 and about 24 weeks after DPC sensitization. Twenty-nine alopecia patients gave blood for TCR sequencing at one to four time points (pre-sensitization, 2, 6 and 24 weeks).

Remarks on this clonotype: No antigen is known for it. Since a much larger clone is just one base distant, this may be a read error.

Library generation was performed with RACE. The sequencing machine was a NextSeq 500. During library preparation, unique molecular identifiers were attached to individual cDNA molecules so that TCRs could be counted in a quantitative, reproducible way. Each blood RNA sample was used to sequence both TCR alpha and TCR beta chains. The study's processing was this. The median number of TCRs per sample was over 95,000, ranging from about 20,000 to 750,000. The Decombinator software suite was used to annotate V, J and CDR3 in the TCR reads. To make PS versus PT1 abundance plots, every sample was subsampled to the same number of TCRs (28,000). TCRs were defined as expanded if absent before sensitization and observed at least eight times at the 2-week time point. The raw public reads went through TCRdb reprocessing: fastp at Q25, MiXCR clone calling, in-frame beta chains kept. Duplicate CDR3 protein sequences are folded into a single record with the most common DNA and genes. The V and J calls shown here were made by TCRdb, not taken from the authors' results. In all, the sample holds about 120,000 distinct CDR3 sequences, and about 11% of those were seen once. The ten largest clones take up approximately 2.5% of the sample.

Results and caveats for the whole study, not just this receptor: Significantly more large CDR3 similarity clusters were formed by expanded TCRs than by pre-sensitization or healthy control sets, consistent with antigen-driven responses. No change with DPC sensitization was found in the number of TCRs above 1 in 1000 frequency, and no evidence of global repertoire structure alterations was found. Patch test score correlated positively with the number of PT1 expanded TCRs, reaching significance at thresholds 8, 16 and 32 but not at 4. Repeated subsampling changed both the strength of the expansion versus patch-test correlation and the threshold at which the correlation became significant. Alopecia, a presumed autoimmune disease, was present in all patients, so the immune response of the patients might differ from that of healthy individuals.

The sample's time point, from its label and the paper: patch test 3, about 24 weeks after DPC sensitization. The treatment or condition tag for this specimen amounts to: therapeutic diphenylcyclopropenone sensitization with weekly scalp DPC. At every patch-test visit, the blood draw took place before the patch test was put on. Patients were considered eligible if aged 18 to 70, diagnosed with alopecia and deemed suitable for DPC therapy, and patients were excluded if pregnant. Unfractionated whole blood was collected in Tempus Blood RNA tubes, and total RNA was extracted from that blood. V drops 0 bases and J drops 8 bases, leaving 14 bases in between. The CDR3 contains 14 residues, cysteine and phenylalanine counted. Here the CDR3 DNA is all that survives: 42 bases in frame from base 1. CDR1 and CDR2, looked up from the germline V gene (reference sequence), are DFQATT and SNEGSKA.

Sequenced here: whole blood, sampled in connection with sensitization to the hapten diphenylcyclopropenone (DPC). The rearranged segments are TRBV20-1 and TRBJ2-4; the D call could be TRBD1 or TRBD2, with each sharing 5 bases. The source is a woman aged 45 to 65 with alopecia areata. Some clones in this sample may be carry-over from other donors' samples. The CDR3 has the sequence CSARDPAGTDIQYF. The DNA sequence is TGCAGTGCTAGAGATCCGGCAGGGACGGACATTCAGTACTTC.